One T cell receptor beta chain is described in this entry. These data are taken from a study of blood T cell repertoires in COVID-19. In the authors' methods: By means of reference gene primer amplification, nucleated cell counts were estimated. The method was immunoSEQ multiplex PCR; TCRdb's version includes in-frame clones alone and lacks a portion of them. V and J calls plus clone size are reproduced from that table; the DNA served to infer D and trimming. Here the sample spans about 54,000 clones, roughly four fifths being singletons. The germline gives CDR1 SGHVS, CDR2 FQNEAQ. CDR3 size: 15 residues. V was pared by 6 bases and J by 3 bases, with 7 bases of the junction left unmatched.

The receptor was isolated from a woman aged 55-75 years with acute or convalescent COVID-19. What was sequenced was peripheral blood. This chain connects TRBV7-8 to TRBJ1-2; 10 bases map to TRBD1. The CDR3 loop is CASRLTGGDDYGYTF. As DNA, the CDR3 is TGTGCCAGCAGACTGACAGGGGGCGACGACTATGGCTACACCTTC. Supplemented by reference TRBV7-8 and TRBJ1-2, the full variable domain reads GAGVSQSPRYKVAKRGQDVALRCDPISGHVSLFWYQQALGQGPEFLTYFQNEAQLDKSGLPSDRFFAERPEGSVSTLKIQRTQQEDSAVYLCASRLTGGDDYGYTFGSGTRLTVV.